Presented here are 27 T cell receptor beta chains from one specimen sequenced in a study of OX40 agonist ivuxolimab in advanced cancers. Assay: immunoSEQ multiplex PCR; the TCRdb copy retains only in-frame clones and omits some. The sample lists under 25,000 clones, about 80% occurring once. The sample in question was CD4+ or CD8+ T cells sorted from blood, obtained in a trial of the OX40 agonist ivuxolimab. The receptors derive from an adult with an advanced solid tumor such as melanoma, head and neck, liver or kidney cancer.

This clone was counted once. J is TRBJ1-1 and V is TRBV6-5, with D maybe TRBD1 (5 bases). Per germline, CDR1 MNHEY and CDR2 SVGAGI. This CDR3 contains 12 residues. The V and J ends lost 8 bases and 7 bases respectively, with 14 bases between them. This chain's CDR3 is CASRREGIEAFF. CDR3 bases: TGTGCCAGCCGCCGGGAGGGGATTGAAGCTTTCTTT.

This chain connects TRBV9 to TRBJ2-1, with TRBD2 as a possible D gene (7 bases). Per germline, CDR1 SGDLS and CDR2 YYNGEE. V lost 0 bases and J lost 4, with 11 bases in between. The CDR3 sequence is 15 residues long. CDR3 in DNA: TGTGCCAGCAGCGTAGAGGGGGGGAGTTACAATGAGCAGTTCTTC. Its protein product is CASSVEGGSYNEQFF.

The table lists this clone with a few counts. The chain employs TRBV5-4 and TRBJ2-7, with a possible D match to TRBD1 (6 bases). CDR3 length equals 11 residues. Germline V gene lookup returns CDR1 SGHNT and CDR2 YYREEE (reference sequence). V was cut by 3 bases and J by 9 bases, with 10 bases left in between. This chain's CDR3 is CASSSDRGQYF. For the CDR3, the DNA is TGTGCCAGCAGCTCGGACAGAGGGCAGTACTTC.

The V call is TRBV11-1, the J call TRBJ1-1, with D possibly matching TRBD1 (5 bases). The CDR3 is made up of 17 amino acids. The germline V gene has CDR1 SGHAT and CDR2 FQDESV (reference sequence). V shed 1 base and J shed 2 bases, with 17 bases lying between them. CDR3 in amino acids: CASSLGWGDLLNTEAFF. The CDR3 DNA follows: TGTGCCAGCAGCTTAGGATGGGGGGATCTGTTAAACACTGAAGCTTTCTTT.

This clone was seen just once. The rearrangement links TRBV28 to TRBJ2-1; the D call may be TRBD1 or TRBD2 (6 bases each). From germline, CDR1 is MDHEN and CDR2 SYDVKM. The CDR3 has 15 residues. The V end was cut by 1 base, the J end by 7 bases, with 14 bases between. In DNA form, the CDR3 reads TGTGCCAGCAGTTTATCAGGGGACTTTACGAATGAGCAGTTCTTC. Its protein product is CASSLSGDFTNEQFF.

This chain joins TRBV19 and TRBJ1-1, with TRBD1 matching over 7 bases. J gave up 5 bases and V 3 bases, and 6 bases lay outside the gene matches. The CDR3 loop spans 14 amino acids. From germline, CDR1 is LNHDA and CDR2 SQIVND (reference sequence). Here the CDR3 DNA reads TGTGCCAGTAGTATGACAGGGATGGGTACTGAAGCTTTCTTT. Amino acid sequence: CASSMTGMGTEAFF. The full variable domain, completed using reference TRBV19 and TRBJ1-1, is DGGITQSPKYLFRKEGQNVTLSCEQNLNHDAMYWYRQDPGQGLRLIYYSQIVNDFQKGDIAEGYSVSREKKESFPLTVTSAQKNPTAFYLCASSMTGMGTEAFFGQGTRLTVV.

The rearrangement links TRBV27 to TRBJ2-3; 8 nucleotides align to TRBD2. This CDR3 is built from 19 residues. V lost 2 bases and J lost 2; bases outside the gene matches: 15. Germline CDR1 and CDR2: MNHEY and SMNVEV (reference sequence). CDR3 amino acids: CASSLSLVVAGTDTDTQYF. Here the CDR3 DNA reads TGTGCCAGCAGTTTAAGCTTAGTAGTAGCGGGGACTGACACAGATACGCAGTATTTT.

The chain has TRBV30 and TRBJ1-4; D possibly corresponds to TRBD1 (5 bases). Germline values: CDR1 GTSNPN, CDR2 SVGIG (reference sequence). V lost 1 base and J 13 bases, leaving 10 bases between the germline ends. The CDR3 sequence is 11 residues long. CDR3 loop: CAWSGGEGLFF. CDR3 nucleotides: TGTGCCTGGAGTGGAGGGGAAGGACTGTTTTTT.

The V and J genes are TRBV6-6 and TRBJ1-5; D gene ambiguous. Trimming took 0 bases from V and 5 from J, leaving 8 bases between them. The length of the CDR3 is 14 residues. Looked up from germline, CDR1 is MNHNY and CDR2 is SVGAGI (reference sequence). In DNA form, the CDR3 reads TGTGCCAGCAGTTACTCGGTCAGTCATCAGCCCCAGCATTTT. Its translation: CASSYSVSHQPQHF.

This chain links TRBV6-5 with TRBJ2-7; 8 nucleotides line up with TRBD2. The germline gives CDR1 MNHEY, CDR2 SVGAGI. The CDR3 has 15 residues. V shed 0 bases and J 7 bases; nucleotides not matched to a gene: 8. CDR3 DNA: TGTGCCAGCAGTTACTCGAGAAGCGGGGGAGGGGAGCAGTACTTC. Its translation is CASSYSRSGGGEQYF.

The chain recombines TRBV28 with TRBJ1-2; 7 nucleotides match TRBD1. Germline CDR1 and CDR2: MDHEN and SYDVKM. The CDR3 loop spans 16 amino acids. Trimming removed 5 bases from V and 8 bases from J; junction bases left unmatched: 17. CDR3 DNA: TGTGCCAGCAGTCTCCGAAACCGGGACAGAATTCGGGGCTACACCTTC. Residues: CASSLRNRDRIRGYTF.

This clone was detected a few times. V usage is TRBV7-9 and J usage is TRBJ2-7, with D perhaps assigned TRBD1 or TRBD2 (5 bases each). The germline V gene has CDR1 SEHNR and CDR2 FQNEAQ (reference sequence). Trimming took off 5 bases at V and 2 bases at J, with 13 bases between the two ends. The CDR3 covers 14 residues. In DNA form, the CDR3 reads TGTGCCAGCAGCGAGAGGGACGGTACCTACGAGCAGTACTTC. It yields the protein CASSERDGTYEQYF. Combining the CDR3 with reference TRBV7-9 and TRBJ2-7 gives the whole variable domain DTGVSQNPRHKITKRGQNVTFRCDPISEHNRLYWYRQTLGQGPEFLTYFQNEAQLEKSRLLSDRFSAERPKGSFSTLEIQRTEQGDSAMYLCASSERDGTYEQYFGPGTRLTVT.

V and J are TRBV27 and TRBJ2-2; D unclear. V gave up 6 bases and J gave up 8 bases, with 13 bases separating them. There are 13 residues in the CDR3. Germline CDR1 is MNHEY and CDR2 is SMNVEV (reference sequence). The CDR3 region is CASSPGLSGELFF. In DNA form, the CDR3 reads TGTGCCAGCAGCCCTGGGTTGTCGGGGGAGCTGTTTTTT.

This chain joins TRBV5-4 and TRBJ2-7; possibly TRBD2 for D (6 bases). There are 17 residues in the CDR3. CDR1 is SGHNT, CDR2 YYREEE, per germline (reference sequence). Trimming left V 0 bases short and J 0 bases short, with 16 bases between. CDR3 nucleotides: TGTGCCAGCAGCTTGGCCGGCGTTGGGAGGAGCTCCTACGAGCAGTACTTC. This sequence encodes CASSLAGVGRSSYEQYF.

This rearrangement joins TRBV11-3 to TRBJ1-1, with D possibly being TRBD1 (5 bases). V was pared by 2 bases and J by 7 bases, with 14 bases between. This CDR3 comprises 14 residues. CDR1 is SGHNT, CDR2 YENEEA, per germline. The CDR3 coding sequence is TGTGCCAGCAGCTTAACGCAGGGATACGGTGAAGCTTTCTTT. Translation gives CASSLTQGYGEAFF.

This clone was seen just once. CDR3: CASSIATASGNGYTF. The CDR3 DNA sequence: TGTGCCAGTAGTATAGCGACTGCTTCGGGCAATGGCTACACCTTC. V usage is TRBV19 and J usage is TRBJ1-2; D is unclear. Trimming removed 1 base at V and 6 bases at J, with 15 bases between. The CDR3 covers 15 residues. Per the germline V gene, CDR1 is LNHDA and CDR2 is SQIVND (reference sequence).

This chain connects TRBV28 to TRBJ2-3; D is unclear. This CDR3 spans 11 amino acids. Trimming cost V 7 bases and J 5 bases, with 7 bases left between them. CDR1 is MDHEN, CDR2 SYDVKM, per germline. The CDR3 here is CASIYLDTQYF. The CDR3 DNA follows: TGTGCCAGCATATACTTAGATACGCAGTATTTT. Together with reference TRBV28 and TRBJ2-3, the CDR3 gives the full variable domain: DVKVTQSSRYLVKRTGEKVFLECVQDMDHENMFWYRQDPGLGLRLIYFSYDVKMKEKGDIPEGYSVSREKKERFSLILESASTNQTSMYLCASIYLDTQYFGPGTRLTVL.

The chain uses TRBV28 and TRBJ1-5; a weak D match, TRBD1 (5 bases). Germline CDR1 reads MDHEN; CDR2 reads SYDVKM. With 2 bases removed from V and 4 bases from J, the gap between germline ends came to 6 bases. This CDR3 has 13 amino acids. CDR3 amino acids: CASSLAGNQPQHF. In DNA form, the CDR3 reads TGTGCCAGCAGTTTAGCAGGGAATCAGCCCCAGCATTTT.

The CDR3 protein is CSVKGGDSGYGYTF. CDR3 nucleotides: TGCAGCGTCAAAGGGGGGGACTCGGGGTATGGCTACACCTTC. The chain joins TRBV29-1 to TRBJ1-2; the D gene is possibly TRBD1 (6 bases). Trimming pared 6 bases from V and 5 bases from J, leaving 19 bases between. Germline V gene sequence: CDR1 SQVTM, CDR2 ANQGSEA. This CDR3 contains 14 residues.

The V and J genes are TRBV19 and TRBJ2-7; D unclear. V was shortened by 3 bases and J by 3 bases, with 9 bases between the two germline ends. CDR3 length equals 13 residues. Looked up from germline, CDR1 is LNHDA and CDR2 is SQIVND (reference sequence). The CDR3 DNA sequence: TGTGCCAGTAGTATGGGTACGAGCTACGAGCAGTACTTC. It is translated as CASSMGTSYEQYF. Drawing the rest from reference TRBV19 and TRBJ2-7, the complete variable domain is DGGITQSPKYLFRKEGQNVTLSCEQNLNHDAMYWYRQDPGQGLRLIYYSQIVNDFQKGDIAEGYSVSREKKESFPLTVTSAQKNPTAFYLCASSMGTSYEQYFGPGTRLTVT.

The table lists this clone with a count of one. The chain employs TRBV29-1 and TRBJ2-5, with D maybe TRBD1 (6 bases). The J call may be faulty, since TRBJ2-7 better matches the DNA end. The CDR3 contains 13 residues. CDR1 is SQVTM, CDR2 ANQGSEA, per germline. CDR3 nucleotide sequence: TGCAGCGTTGGTTTAAGGGGGTTATACGAGCAGTACTTC. Translated: CSVGLRGLYEQYF.

This chain uses TRBV2 with TRBJ2-4; 9 nucleotides align to TRBD2. The CDR3 length is 18 residues. The J segment lost 0 bases and the V segment lost 4 bases, leaving 10 bases of the junction unmatched. In germline, CDR1 is SNHLY, CDR2 FYNNEI. This CDR3 reads CASSGRREGGEAKNIQYF. As DNA, the CDR3 is TGTGCCAGCAGTGGCCGGCGGGAGGGTGGAGAAGCCAAAAACATTCAGTACTTC. Looking up the rest from reference TRBV2 and TRBJ2-4 gives the full variable domain: EPEVTQTPSHQVTQMGQEVILRCVPISNHLYFYWYRQILGQKVEFLVSFYNNEISEKSEIFDDQFSVERPDGSNFTLKIRSTKLEDSAMYFCASSGRREGGEAKNIQYFGAGTRLSVL.

This clone showed up just a few times. The chain links TRBV11-2 to TRBJ2-1; D is unclear. The CDR3 is 12 amino acids. Per germline, CDR1 SGHAT and CDR2 FQNNGV. Trimming cost V 1 base and J 5 bases, with 3 bases left between them. The CDR3 DNA follows: TGTGCCAGCAGCTTAGGAGACAATGAGCAGTTCTTC. Residues: CASSLGDNEQFF.

The J gene is TRBJ2-1, the V gene TRBV19; maybe TRBD2 (5 bases). The V end lost 3 bases, the J end lost 5 bases, and 8 bases lay between the germline ends. Per germline, CDR1 LNHDA and CDR2 SQIVND (reference sequence). The length of the CDR3 is 13 residues. CDR3 sequence reads: CASSMWENNEQFF. The CDR3 DNA is TGTGCCAGTAGTATGTGGGAGAACAATGAGCAGTTCTTC. The whole variable domain, remainder taken from reference TRBV19 and TRBJ2-1, is DGGITQSPKYLFRKEGQNVTLSCEQNLNHDAMYWYRQDPGQGLRLIYYSQIVNDFQKGDIAEGYSVSREKKESFPLTVTSAQKNPTAFYLCASSMWENNEQFFGPGTRLTVL.

This clone was seen just once. The chain employs TRBV5-8 and TRBJ2-7, with a weak D call TRBD2 (5 bases). The length of the CDR3 is 13 residues. The germline CDR1 and CDR2 sequences are SGHTS and YDEGEE. Between the trimmed V and J ends, which lost 4 bases and 2 bases, there was a span of 10 bases. The CDR3 DNA reads TGTGCCAGCAGCCACGGGATTGCCTACGAGCAGTACTTC. Translation gives CASSHGIAYEQYF.

This chain links TRBV5-1 with TRBJ1-5; D is unclear. Germline loops: CDR1 SGHRS, CDR2 YFSETQ. V lost 1 base, J lost 6 bases, and 5 bases lay in between. This CDR3 comprises 12 residues. Here the CDR3 reads CASSLFGQPQHF. The DNA for the CDR3 is TGCGCCAGCAGCTTGTTCGGTCAGCCCCAGCATTTT.

The rearrangement uses TRBV4-1 and TRBJ2-3, with no clear D. The ends were cut back, 6 bases at V and 3 bases at J, with 7 bases in the middle. The CDR3 consists of 12 residues. CDR1 is MGHRA and CDR2 is YSYEKL in the germline V gene. This CDR3 is CASSPKTDTQYF. In DNA, the CDR3 is TGCGCCAGCAGTCCGAAAACAGATACGCAGTATTTT.